Shown below are 10 T cell receptor beta chains from a single sample sequenced in a study of cytomegalovirus exposure and HLA in healthy donors. Measured with immunoSEQ multiplex PCR; TCRdb has only the in-frame clones, and not every one. Among 300,000 to 450,000 clones, around 86% were seen once, and the ten largest hold approximately 0.86%. The source material was PBMCs. Receptors originate from a woman aged 18-29 years in good health and CMV-seronegative.

The chain couples TRBV6-5 to TRBJ1-4, with a weak D call TRBD1 (6 bases). The V end was cut by 8 bases, the J end by 7 bases, with 11 bases between. Germline lookup yields CDR1 MNHEY and CDR2 SVGAGI. The CDR3 is made up of 12 amino acids. The CDR3 DNA is TGTGCCAGCGGCAGGGGAAGTGAAAAACTGTTTTTT. Translation gives CASGRGSEKLFF.

This chain joins TRBV27 and TRBJ2-3; D ambiguous. Germline CDR1 MNHEY, CDR2 SMNVEV (reference sequence). The CDR3 loop spans 16 amino acids. Trimming took off 4 bases at V and 2 bases at J, with 16 bases between the two ends. The CDR3 loop is CASSSPYSRHTDTQYF. The CDR3, as DNA: TGTGCCAGCAGTTCCCCCTACTCGCGGCACACAGATACGCAGTATTTT.

This sequence joins TRBV7-8 and TRBJ1-6, with TRBD1 identical over 10 bases. V lost 1 base, J lost 10 bases, and 4 bases stayed unmatched. The CDR3 is 15 residues long. The germline gives CDR1 SGHVS, CDR2 FQNEAQ. CDR3 sequence: CASSLEGTGASPLHF. The CDR3 region has the DNA TGTGCCAGCAGCTTAGAGGGGACAGGGGCATCACCCCTCCACTTT.

The chain links TRBV29-1 to TRBJ2-7; maybe TRBD1 (6 bases). V was pared by 4 bases and J by 5 bases, with 12 bases between. Germline lookup yields CDR1 SQVTM and CDR2 ANQGSEA. CDR3 size: 12 residues. CDR3 DNA: TGCAGCGTTGGCCAGGGGCTGGACGAGCAGTACTTC. Its protein is CSVGQGLDEQYF.

The chain recombines TRBV30 with TRBJ2-7, with a tentative D call TRBD1 (5 bases). Germline values: CDR1 GTSNPN, CDR2 SVGIG (reference sequence). Trimming took off 3 bases at V and 10 bases at J, with 19 bases between the two ends. The CDR3 is 13 residues long. The CDR3 spells CAWSPIGASNQYF. CDR3 in DNA: TGTGCCTGGAGCCCTATAGGGGCTAGTAATCAGTACTTC.

This rearrangement joins TRBV27 to TRBJ1-2; 8 bases agree with TRBD1. Looked up from germline, CDR1 is MNHEY and CDR2 is SMNVEV (reference sequence). Trimming cost V 5 bases and J 4 bases; bases outside gene matches: 9. The CDR3 is 15 residues long. The CDR3 nucleotides are TGTGCCAGCAGTGCCCTGAGGACAGGGCTCTATGGCTACACCTTC. Protein: CASSALRTGLYGYTF.

J is TRBJ2-1 and V is TRBV5-4; 14 bases align to TRBD2. The V gene's germline CDR1 is SGHNT and CDR2 YYREEE (reference sequence). This CDR3 is 16 amino acids long. V lost 4 bases to trimming and J lost 9 bases; unmatched junction nucleotides: 9. The CDR3 protein is CASSDRLAGGPGEQFF. Written as DNA, the CDR3 is TGTGCCAGCAGCGACAGACTAGCGGGGGGGCCCGGTGAGCAGTTCTTC.

The J gene is TRBJ2-1, the V gene TRBV2, with TRBD2 matching 8 bases. The CDR3 has 13 amino acids. Germline V gene sequence: CDR1 SNHLY, CDR2 FYNNEI. After removal of 10 bases from V and 5 bases from J, the junction contained 7 bases not matched to a gene. In nucleotides, the CDR3 is TGTGCCAATGGACTAGCACGGCACAATGAGCAGTTCTTC. It encodes CANGLARHNEQFF.

The V gene is TRBV28, the J gene TRBJ1-5; TRBD1 aligns across 9 bases. The CDR3 consists of 16 residues. V shed 6 bases, J shed 1 base, and the junction held 7 bases outside the gene matches. CDR1 is MDHEN, CDR2 SYDVKM, per germline. The CDR3 region is CASSLTGGSSNQPQHF. CDR3 bases: TGTGCCAGCAGCTTGACAGGGGGATCCAGCAATCAGCCCCAGCATTTT. Together with reference TRBV28 and TRBJ1-5, the CDR3 gives the full variable domain: DVKVTQSSRYLVKRTGEKVFLECVQDMDHENMFWYRQDPGLGLRLIYFSYDVKMKEKGDIPEGYSVSREKKERFSLILESASTNQTSMYLCASSLTGGSSNQPQHFGDGTRLSIL.

This clone was detected only a few times. The chain couples TRBV19 to TRBJ1-5; the match to TRBD1 covers 8 bases. CDR1 and CDR2 from the germline V gene are LNHDA and SQIVND (reference sequence). The CDR3 is 15 residues long. The trim removed 1 base at V and 1 base at J, leaving 0 bases unmatched. The CDR3 sequence is CASSIGQGSNQPQHF. As DNA, the CDR3 is TGTGCCAGTAGTATAGGACAGGGGAGCAATCAGCCCCAGCATTTT.